This TCR beta chain was sequenced for a study of T cells in localized non-small cell lung cancer. This table comes from immunoSEQ multiplex PCR, and its TCRdb copy is limited to in-frame clones, with some not included. The sample includes 15,000 or so clones, more than 70% of them seen just once. The CDR3 loop spans 13 amino acids. V and J are TRBV21-1 and TRBJ2-7; TRBD2, the D gene given by the table, was not confirmed from the DNA. TRBV21-1 is classified as a pseudogene. The sample was peripheral blood mononuclear cells, taken before any cancer treatment. The TCR sequence derives from a male donor older than 55 with stage II lung adenocarcinoma. CDR3: CASSRLGAYEQYF. CDR3 nucleotide sequence: TGTGCCAGCAGCAGATTAGGAGCCTACGAGCAGTACTTC.